The source of this T cell receptor beta chain is a study of blood T cell repertoires in COVID-19 (dated by TCRdb to 2020 to 2021). For context, the study as a whole: Samples covering the acute and convalescent phases of COVID-19 were provided by collaborators in the United States, Italy and Spain. The material from the prospective study consisted of cDNA or gDNA derived from T cells, B-cell-depleted T cells, or PBMCs. Deeply sampled blood TCRbeta repertoires from subjects exposed to, actively infected with, or recovered from COVID-19 were included in the dataset. The repertoires were released in a freely available public database intended as a resource for research on the immune response to SARS-CoV-2. Samples came from the ongoing ImmuneRACE study (first 160 participants) plus 1,254 subjects from 6 global collaborators. The sample metadata nearly always contained a de-identified subject ID, COVID-19 status, age in years and sex. Where HLA class I and class II types were available, the types were taken from metadata supplied by the sample provider, not from assay-based typing. Here is what the overall study found, with its caveats: Clinical and demographic metadata were provided uncurated, with the amount varying by source and participant.

Including cysteine and phenylalanine, the CDR3 has 15 amino acids. Here the CDR3 DNA is all that survives: 45 bases in frame from base 1. CDR1 and CDR2, per the germline V gene (reference sequence), are LGHDT and YNNKEL. V loses 1 base at its end and J loses 10 bases; junction bases beyond the gene matches: 10. Collaborating institutions collected whole blood in K2EDTA tubes following their own protocols. Collaborator samples were shipped for TCRbeta analysis as frozen whole blood, isolated PBMCs, or DNA extracted from either sample type. The immunoSEQ Assay, a bias-controlled multiplex PCR, was used to amplify TCRbeta CDR3 regions from genomic DNA. Per the original workflow: Within the assay, amplification of reference gene primers was used to estimate how many nucleated cells each sample contained. Sequence reads were collapsed and filtered to measure the absolute abundance of every unique TCRbeta CDR3 rearrangement. Productive Simpson clonality was computed per sample as the square root of Simpson's diversity index over productive rearrangements. Sourced from immuneACCESS, this table was stored by TCRdb with only in-frame sequences that have V and J called. A share of the clones is absent; for the studies checked, an unresolved V gene accounts for under half, and the remainder has no known explanation. That table is the source of V, J and clone size, and D and trimming were worked out from the DNA. For this sample the table gives under 300,000 clones, of which 85% to 90% were detected only once. The ten largest clones take up roughly 5.8% of the sample.

In regard to this clone: Which antigen it targets is not known. No base qualities exist here, and no much larger clone lies one base off it.

The clonotype comes from a man aged 60-69 years with acute or convalescent COVID-19. The sequence joins TRBV3-1 (or the pseudogene TRBV3-2) to TRBJ1-1, with 9 junctional bases fitting TRBD1. Sequencing was performed on peripheral blood. At the DNA level, the sequence is TGTGCCAGCAGCCAAGGGGTTGGGACAGGGCGCCCAGCTTTCTTT. It encodes CASSQGVGTGRPAFF.